The 30 T cell receptor beta chains reported below all come from one sample, sequenced in a study of T cell responses to AZD1222 COVID-19 vaccine. This table comes from immunoSEQ multiplex PCR, and its TCRdb copy is limited to in-frame clones, with some not included. The sample shows 150,000 to 250,000 clones, 90% to 95% of them seen only once. This specimen consisted of peripheral blood, obtained 28 days after the second AZD1222 dose. The receptor source for this set is an adult who received the AZD1222 COVID-19 vaccine.

The gene calls are TRBV19 and TRBJ2-1, with 11 bases that match TRBD2. Germline CDR1 reads LNHDA; CDR2 reads SQIVND (reference sequence). After removal of 5 bases from V and 3 bases from J, the junction contained 3 bases not matched to a gene. The CDR3 extends over 15 amino acids. The CDR3 reads CASSVGLAGYNEQFF. The CDR3 bases are TGTGCCAGTAGTGTCGGACTAGCGGGCTACAATGAGCAGTTCTTC.

The rearrangement links TRBV19 to TRBJ2-3; TRBD2 matches 11 bases. Germline assignment: CDR1 LNHDA and CDR2 SQIVND (reference sequence). CDR3 length: 14 residues. Trimming removed 7 bases from V and 6 bases from J; junction bases left unmatched: 6. The CDR3 sequence: CASKLAGGGDTQYF. The CDR3 DNA follows: TGTGCCAGTAAGCTAGCGGGAGGAGGGGATACGCAGTATTTT.

The chain is built from TRBV6-1 and TRBJ1-1; D is undetermined. Germline CDR1 and CDR2: MNHNS and SASEGT. The CDR3 sequence is 13 residues long. V shed 2 bases and J shed 1 base, with 5 bases lying between them. The CDR3 protein is CASSERRNTEAFF. DNA of the CDR3: TGTGCCAGCAGTGAAAGACGGAACACTGAAGCTTTCTTT.

The V gene is TRBV5-1, the J gene TRBJ2-1, with 11 bases aligning to TRBD2. The CDR3 is made up of 17 amino acids. The germline V gene encodes CDR1 SGHRS and CDR2 YFSETQ. After removal of 2 bases from V and 5 bases from J, the junction contained 9 bases not matched to a gene. For the CDR3, the DNA is TGCGCCAGCAGCTTCGGCCGACTAGCGGGGTTCAACAATGAGCAGTTCTTC. Protein sequence: CASSFGRLAGFNNEQFF.

The rearrangement uses TRBV7-8 and TRBJ2-1; D remains unclear. The V gene's germline CDR1 is SGHVS and CDR2 FQNEAQ. The CDR3 loop spans 15 amino acids. The V end was cut by 1 base, the J end by 7 bases, with 14 bases between. CDR3 DNA sequence: TGTGCCAGCAGCTTAGGTTCAGTTGTGCGGAATGAGCAGTTCTTC. It is translated as CASSLGSVVRNEQFF.

The chain recombines TRBV27 with TRBJ2-3, with D possibly being TRBD1 (6 bases). The V gene's germline CDR1 is MNHEY and CDR2 SMNVEV (reference sequence). CDR3 length: 13 residues. V shed 3 bases and J shed 6 bases, with 10 bases lying between them. The CDR3 DNA is TGTGCCAGCAGTTTTAGCAGGGGTGATACGCAGTATTTT. This sequence encodes CASSFSRGDTQYF.

This chain uses TRBV18 with TRBJ2-7; 9 nucleotides match TRBD1. The CDR3 is made up of 15 amino acids. Trimming removed 3 bases from V and 3 bases from J; junction bases left unmatched: 6. Germline values: CDR1 KGHSH, CDR2 LQKENI. This chain's CDR3 is CASSPGTGKGYEQYF. CDR3 DNA: TGTGCCAGCTCACCTGGGACAGGGAAAGGCTACGAGCAGTACTTC.

The V and J genes are TRBV27 and TRBJ2-1; 8 positions agree with TRBD1. The CDR3 extends over 15 amino acids. Per germline, CDR1 MNHEY and CDR2 SMNVEV (reference sequence). V dropped 4 bases and J dropped 4; count of bases not matched to a gene: 6. CDR3 sequence (DNA): TGTGCCAGCAGTTCGGACAGGGAACTTTACAATGAGCAGTTCTTC. Translation: CASSSDRELYNEQFF.

DNA for the CDR3: TGTGCCAGTAGTATAGCCGTCTTTGGGGGAGAAAAACTGTTTTTT. Translating gives CASSIAVFGGEKLFF. This sequence joins TRBV19 and TRBJ1-4; possibly TRBD1 for D (5 bases). The length of the CDR3 is 15 residues. Germline V CDR1 and CDR2: LNHDA, SQIVND (reference sequence). Trimming removed 1 base from V and 8 bases from J, with 14 bases in between.

The CDR3 region has the DNA TGTGCCAGCAGTTTAGTCGCCAGCCTGAACACTGAAGCTTTCTTT. It translates to CASSLVASLNTEAFF. The chain combines TRBV28 with TRBJ1-1; D not certain. Germline V gene data show CDR1 as MDHEN and CDR2 as SYDVKM. V lost 2 bases, J lost 0 bases, and 10 bases lay in between. The CDR3 is 15 amino acids.

V usage is TRBV11-2 and J usage is TRBJ2-7; D is uncertain. Trimming cost V 2 bases and J 3 bases, with 11 bases left between them. The CDR3 runs to 14 residues. Per germline, CDR1 SGHAT and CDR2 FQNNGV. The CDR3 loop reads CASSLMARGYEQYF. The CDR3 DNA is TGTGCCAGCAGCTTAATGGCCAGAGGCTACGAGCAGTACTTC. The full variable domain, in which reference TRBV11-2 and TRBJ2-7 provide the parts outside the CDR3, is EAGVAQSPRYKIIEKRQSVAFWCNPISGHATLYWYQQILGQGPKLLIQFQNNGVVDDSQLPKDRFSAERLKGVDSTLKIQPAKLEDSAVYLCASSLMARGYEQYFGPGTRLTVT.

The V and J genes are TRBV2 and TRBJ2-5; D not certain. The V and J ends lost 8 bases and 1 base respectively, with 5 bases between them. Germline V gives CDR1 SNHLY, CDR2 FYNNEI. The CDR3 covers 11 residues. The CDR3 reads CASGIQETQYF. In nucleotides, the CDR3 is TGTGCCAGCGGTATCCAAGAGACCCAGTACTTC.

The CDR3, as DNA: TGTGCCAGCAGGAAGGGTTTAAACACTGAAGCTTTCTTT. Translating gives CASRKGLNTEAFF. The chain joins TRBV14 to TRBJ1-1; D not certain. Trimming cost V 6 bases and J 2 bases, with 10 bases left between them. From germline, CDR1 is SGHDN and CDR2 FVKESK. This CDR3 contains 13 residues.

The genes are TRBV28 and TRBJ2-7, with TRBD1 as a possible D gene (6 bases). Deletions cut 5 bases from V and 1 base from J, with 12 bases between. CDR3 length equals 14 residues. The germline CDR1 and CDR2 sequences are MDHEN and SYDVKM. CDR3 DNA sequence: TGTGCCAGCAGTACCCGGGACACGTCCTACGAGCAGTACTTC. Translating gives CASSTRDTSYEQYF. The variable domain in full, with the rest retrieved from reference TRBV28 and TRBJ2-7, is DVKVTQSSRYLVKRTGEKVFLECVQDMDHENMFWYRQDPGLGLRLIYFSYDVKMKEKGDIPEGYSVSREKKERFSLILESASTNQTSMYLCASSTRDTSYEQYFGPGTRLTVT.

This chain joins TRBV30 and TRBJ2-5, with D unclear. This CDR3 region has 11 residues. V lost 1 base and J 5 bases, leaving 5 bases between the germline ends. In germline, CDR1 is GTSNPN, CDR2 SVGIG (reference sequence). In DNA, the CDR3 is TGTGCCTGGAGTGCTCGGGAGACCCAGTACTTC. Protein sequence: CAWSARETQYF.

The CDR3 sequence: CASSITGQGGYTF. DNA for the CDR3: TGTGCCAGCAGTATAACGGGACAAGGAGGCTACACCTTC. The gene calls are TRBV28 and TRBJ1-2; tentatively, D is TRBD1 (6 bases). CDR3 length equals 13 residues. The V gene's germline CDR1 is MDHEN and CDR2 SYDVKM. Trimming cost V 5 bases and J 8 bases, with 15 bases left between them.

The chain links TRBV19 to TRBJ1-5, with D possibly being TRBD1 (6 bases). The CDR3 covers 16 residues. Trimming stripped 3 bases from V and 3 bases from J, with 15 bases between. In germline, CDR1 is LNHDA, CDR2 SQIVND (reference sequence). The CDR3 reads CASSIGGRGFNQPQHF. The CDR3 region has the DNA TGTGCCAGTAGTATCGGGGGCAGGGGTTTCAATCAGCCCCAGCATTTT.

This chain uses TRBV1 with TRBJ2-7; TRBD2 was called by the table and not checked on the DNA. TRBV1 is an annotated pseudogene. The CDR3 runs 17 residues. CDR3 DNA: TGCACCAGCAGCCAAGAAAAGGACGGGGTGAGCTCCTACGAGCAGTACTTC. This gives the protein CTSSQEKDGVSSYEQYF.

The chain recombines TRBV4-1 with TRBJ2-7; 10 bases align to TRBD1. The length of the CDR3 is 15 residues. CDR1 and CDR2 from the germline V gene are MGHRA and YSYEKL. V lost 4 bases and J lost 4; bases outside the gene matches: 7. This CDR3 is CASSLSGTGAYEQYF. The CDR3 DNA is TGCGCCAGCAGCCTTTCCGGGACAGGGGCGTACGAGCAGTACTTC.

As regards this clone: This sample also contains other DNA sequences that code for the same CDR3. V and J are TRBV5-1 and TRBJ1-1; a weak D match, TRBD1 (6 bases). The germline V gene has CDR1 SGHRS and CDR2 YFSETQ. The CDR3 loop spans 14 amino acids. V lost 4 bases and J 0 bases, leaving 10 bases between the germline ends. The CDR3 is CASSLQGVNTEAFF. The CDR3 region has the DNA TGCGCCAGCAGCCTACAGGGTGTGAACACTGAAGCTTTCTTT.

The rearrangement uses TRBV15 and TRBJ1-2; D is undetermined. The CDR3 extends over 14 amino acids. Deletions cut 0 bases from V and 7 bases from J, with 12 bases between. Germline values: CDR1 LNHNV, CDR2 YYDKDF (reference sequence). The CDR3 sequence: CATSREGFLGGYTF. CDR3 coding DNA: TGTGCCACCAGCAGAGAGGGCTTTCTGGGTGGCTACACCTTC.

The genes are TRBV2 and TRBJ2-3, with D possibly being TRBD2 (6 bases). This CDR3 comprises 14 residues. Germline assignment: CDR1 SNHLY and CDR2 FYNNEI. The V end was cut by 6 bases, the J end by 0 bases, with 10 bases between. The CDR3 spells CASRTGTSTDTQYF. The CDR3 region has the DNA TGTGCCAGCAGGACCGGGACTAGCACAGATACGCAGTATTTT. The whole variable domain, remainder taken from reference TRBV2 and TRBJ2-3, is EPEVTQTPSHQVTQMGQEVILRCVPISNHLYFYWYRQILGQKVEFLVSFYNNEISEKSEIFDDQFSVERPDGSNFTLKIRSTKLEDSAMYFCASRTGTSTDTQYFGPGTRLTVL.

This clone was detected only once. The chain links TRBV6-5 to TRBJ2-1; no reliable D call. Looked up from germline, CDR1 is MNHEY and CDR2 is SVGAGI. V was cut by 10 bases and J by 12 bases, with 16 bases left in between. CDR3 length equals 11 residues. CDR3 in amino acids: CATSSRGAQFF. The CDR3 DNA reads as TGTGCCACCTCCTCCCGCGGTGCGCAGTTCTTC.

This sequence joins TRBV9 and TRBJ1-3; D might be TRBD1 (5 bases). Trimming took off 3 bases at V and 0 bases at J, with 7 bases between the two ends. CDR1 is SGDLS and CDR2 is YYNGEE in the germline V gene. The CDR3 is 14 amino acids. The CDR3 DNA reads as TGTGCCAGCAGCGCGGGGCACTCTGGAAACACCATATATTTT. Translation gives CASSAGHSGNTIYF.

CDR3 residues: CASSPQEGGPYGYTF. CDR3 DNA sequence: TGTGCCAGCAGCCCCCAAGAGGGAGGGCCCTATGGCTACACCTTC. The chain joins TRBV11-2 to TRBJ1-2; no clear D gene. The V gene's germline CDR1 is SGHAT and CDR2 FQNNGV. The V end lost 5 bases, the J end lost 4 bases, and 17 bases lay between the germline ends. The length of the CDR3 is 15 residues.

V is TRBV5-1 and J is TRBJ2-7, with D possibly matching TRBD2 (5 bases). The V gene lost 1 base and the J gene lost 6 bases, with 8 bases spanning the gap. This CDR3 spans 12 amino acids. The germline V gene has CDR1 SGHRS and CDR2 YFSETQ. The CDR3 sequence: CASSLSGIEQYF. CDR3 sequence (DNA): TGCGCCAGCAGCTTGTCGGGGATCGAGCAGTACTTC. The full variable domain, with the rest looked up from reference TRBV5-1 and TRBJ2-7, is KAGVTQTPRYLIKTRGQQVTLSCSPISGHRSVSWYQQTPGQGLQFLFEYFSETQRNKGNFPGRFSGRQFSNSRSEMNVSTLELGDSALYLCASSLSGIEQYFGPGTRLTVT.

The chain has TRBV7-9 and TRBJ1-1, with 8 positions matching TRBD1. The junction had 4 bases not matched to a gene; V was cut back by 4 bases and J by 0 bases. Germline V gives CDR1 SEHNR, CDR2 FQNEAQ (reference sequence). The CDR3 sequence is 15 residues long. The CDR3 coding sequence is TGTGCCAGCAGCTCACAGGGGGGGTTGAACACTGAAGCTTTCTTT. Its protein is CASSSQGGLNTEAFF.

The chain combines TRBV4-1 with TRBJ1-1; D is unresolved. V lost 0 bases, J lost 5 bases, and 16 bases lay in between. CDR1 and CDR2 (germline): MGHRA, YSYEKL. CDR3 length: 16 amino acids. Written as DNA, the CDR3 is TGCGCCAGCAGCCAAGAAGTAGGAGGGTTGAGAACTGAAGCTTTCTTT. As protein: CASSQEVGGLRTEAFF.

V and J are TRBV19 and TRBJ2-5; D is unclear. The CDR3 length is 13 residues. Germline values: CDR1 LNHDA, CDR2 SQIVND (reference sequence). V lost 7 bases, J lost 5 bases, and 14 bases lay in between. The CDR3 spells CASKRLGWETQYF. Written as DNA, the CDR3 is TGTGCCAGTAAACGGCTAGGGTGGGAGACCCAGTACTTC.

The V and J genes are TRBV24-1 and TRBJ2-7, with 7 bases lining up with TRBD1. Losses at the gene ends were 4 bases for V and 2 bases for J; bases not matched to a gene: 10. The CDR3 is 16 residues long. Germline CDR1 is KGHDR and CDR2 is SFDVKD. CDR3 protein: CATSDPDRLPTYEQYF. The CDR3 region has the DNA TGTGCCACCAGTGACCCGGACAGGTTACCTACCTACGAGCAGTACTTC.